These T cell receptor beta chains were read from a single sample in a study of blood T cell repertoires in COVID-19. Only in-frame clones appear in the TCRdb table, and some are missing; sequencing was by immunoSEQ multiplex PCR. The data show approximately 300,000 clones, with 90% seen just once and approximately 7.5% held by the top ten. Material: peripheral blood. These receptors were taken from a woman aged 25 to 39 with COVID-19, enrolled during active disease. The CDR3 runs from the conserved cysteine through the conserved F or W. D genes are given only for firm matches. Clone size appears in some rows only: once, few, many, or a class for an expanded clone.

CASRLGGASNQPQHF TGTGCCAGCAGGTTGGGAGGGGCGAGCAATCAGCCCCAGCATTTT NA NA TRBJ1-5 TRBV2
CASSLTGLGGENEKLFF TGTGCCAGCAGCCTGACAGGCCTAGGGGGGGAAAATGAAAAACTGTTTTTT NA NA TRBJ1-4 TRBV5-4
CSVDRGPQRSTEAFF TGCAGCGTTGACAGGGGGCCACAAAGAAGCACTGAAGCTTTCTTT NA TRBD1 TRBJ1-1 TRBV29-1
CASSLGGTGGSKNIQYF TGCGCCAGCAGCTTGGGAGGGACAGGGGGATCCAAAAACATTCAGTACTTC NA TRBD1 TRBJ2-4 TRBV5-1
CASTPDSRNQPQHF TGTGCCAGTACCCCCGACAGTCGCAATCAGCCCCAGCATTTT NA NA TRBJ1-5 TRBV19
CATSELAGEGETQYF TGTGCCACCAGTGAGCTAGCGGGAGAGGGAGAGACCCAGTACTTC NA TRBD2 TRBJ2-5 TRBV24-1
CASSLALGGGNTIYF TGTGCCAGCAGCTTGGCGTTGGGGGGAGGAAACACCATATATTTT NA NA TRBJ1-3 TRBV11-2
CASSPRQGARTGELFF TGTGCCAGCAGCCCGAGACAGGGGGCGCGAACCGGGGAGCTGTTTTTT NA TRBD1 TRBJ2-2 TRBV7-3
CASSLSVGAETQYF TGTGCCAGCAGCTTAAGTGTGGGGGCAGAGACCCAGTACTTC NA NA TRBJ2-5 TRBV11-2
CASSPQTGNYGYTF TGTGCCAGCAGTCCACAGACAGGGAACTATGGCTACACCTTC NA TRBD1 TRBJ1-2 TRBV6-5
CASSYEPLPQETQYF TGTGCCAGCAGTTACGAGCCCCTGCCACAAGAGACCCAGTACTTC NA NA TRBJ2-5 TRBV6-5
CAWSGQGNQPQHF TGTGCCTGGAGCGGACAGGGCAATCAGCCCCAGCATTTT NA TRBD1 TRBJ1-5 TRBV30
CASSLLNNEQFF TGTGCCAGCAGCCTTCTTAACAATGAGCAGTTCTTC NA NA TRBJ2-1 TRBV12-3/TRBV12-4
CASRDTTYNEQFF TGTGCCAGCCGGGACACCACCTACAATGAGCAGTTCTTC NA NA TRBJ2-1 TRBV28
CASWTGAHPTDTQYF TGTGCCAGTTGGACAGGGGCCCATCCCACAGATACGCAGTATTTT NA TRBD1 TRBJ2-3 TRBV6-5
CASSTGGADYGYTF TGTGCCAGCAGTACAGGGGGCGCGGACTATGGCTACACCTTC NA TRBD1 TRBJ1-2 TRBV6-2/TRBV6-3
CASSVATNEKLFF TGTGCCAGCAGCGTAGCAACTAATGAAAAACTGTTTTTT NA NA TRBJ1-4 TRBV27
CASSLAGHTEAFF TGTGCCAGCAGCTTAGCAGGGCACACTGAAGCTTTCTTT NA NA TRBJ1-1 TRBV13
CASSYRDRDDEQFF TGTGCCAGCAGCTACCGGGACAGGGACGATGAGCAGTTCTTC NA TRBD1 TRBJ2-1 TRBV6-6
CASSLTQGGQPQHF TGTGCCAGCAGTTTGACCCAAGGGGGCCAGCCCCAGCATTTT NA TRBD1 TRBJ1-5 TRBV28
CASKMGQDQPQHF TGTGCCAGCAAGATGGGGCAGGATCAGCCCCAGCATTTT NA NA TRBJ1-5 TRBV12-3/TRBV12-4
CASSEDRDGQPQHF TGTGCCAGCAGTGAGGACAGGGATGGACAGCCCCAGCATTTT NA TRBD1 TRBJ1-5 TRBV2
CASRQQGANEKLFF TGTGCCAGCAGACAACAGGGGGCTAATGAAAAACTGTTTTTT NA TRBD1 TRBJ1-4 TRBV6-5
CASSSVPGNTEAFF TGTGCCAGCAGTTCCGTACCCGGGAACACTGAAGCTTTCTTT NA NA TRBJ1-1 TRBV6-2/TRBV6-3
CASSLEAAGESYEQYF TGCGCCAGCAGCTTGGAGGCAGCGGGAGAGTCCTACGAGCAGTACTTC NA TRBD2 TRBJ2-7 TRBV5-1
CASSTPGQEFYEQYF TGTGCCAGCAGCACACCGGGACAGGAGTTCTACGAGCAGTACTTC few TRBD1 TRBJ2-7 TRBV5-6
CASSRIPGLADYEQYF TGCGCCAGCAGCCGCATTCCGGGACTAGCGGACTACGAGCAGTACTTC NA TRBD2 TRBJ2-7 TRBV4-3
CASSRTPNEQFF TGTGCCAGCAGTCGGACTCCGAATGAGCAGTTCTTC NA NA TRBJ2-1 TRBV14